This T cell receptor beta chain was captured in a study of T cell responses to AZD1222 COVID-19 vaccine. The CDR3 length is 15 residues. CDR1 is MNHNS and CDR2 is SASEGT in the germline V gene. The ends were cut back, 1 base at V and 9 bases at J, with 16 bases in the middle. Overall study results and limits: There were mostly white British donors and more females than males, and clonal diversity was possibly underestimated. Repertoires were collected only later (after the peak T cell response had occurred).

This clone was picked up one time. The antigen remains undetermined. Generated by immunoSEQ multiplex PCR, the TCRdb table keeps only in-frame clones and is missing some. The sample shows 110,000 or so clones, roughly 86% of them seen only once. This chain uses TRBV6-1 with TRBJ2-1, with D possibly being TRBD2 (7 bases). This TCR derives from an adult who received the AZD1222 COVID-19 vaccine. The material was peripheral blood, obtained 28 days after the second AZD1222 dose. CDR3 residues: CASSEEGGGPGEQFF. DNA for the CDR3: TGTGCCAGCAGTGAAGAAGGGGGAGGGCCGGGTGAGCAGTTCTTC.